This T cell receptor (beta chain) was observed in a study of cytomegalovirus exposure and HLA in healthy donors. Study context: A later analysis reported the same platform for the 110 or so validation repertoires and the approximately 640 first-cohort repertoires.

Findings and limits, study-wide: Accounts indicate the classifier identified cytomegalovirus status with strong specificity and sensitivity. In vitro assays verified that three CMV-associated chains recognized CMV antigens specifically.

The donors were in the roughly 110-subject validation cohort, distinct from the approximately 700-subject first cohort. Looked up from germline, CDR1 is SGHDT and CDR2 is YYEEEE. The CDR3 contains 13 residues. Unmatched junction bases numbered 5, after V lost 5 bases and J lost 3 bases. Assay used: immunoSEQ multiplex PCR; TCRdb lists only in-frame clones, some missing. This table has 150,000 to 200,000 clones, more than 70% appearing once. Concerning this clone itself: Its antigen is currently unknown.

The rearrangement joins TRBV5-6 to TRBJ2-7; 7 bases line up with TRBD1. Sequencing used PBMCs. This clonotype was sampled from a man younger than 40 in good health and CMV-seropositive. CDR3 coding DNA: TGTGCCAGCAGTCCGGGACAGTTCTACGAGCAGTACTTC. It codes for CASSPGQFYEQYF.